This TCR beta chain stems from a study of regulatory T cells in long-lasting Graves disease (dated by TCRdb to 2020 to 2023). In the study overall: In the newly diagnosed Graves' disease group, patients had been taking antithyroid drugs for less than 3 months. The study was conducted in China and was registered as a clinical trial. Persistent Graves' disease patients were compared with newly diagnosed Graves' disease patients by peripheral blood TCR sequencing and RNA sequencing. A total of roughly 33 samples were covered by TCR sequencing, comprising approximately 13 persistent and approximately 20 newly diagnosed Graves' disease patients. The paper's findings and limits, for the study overall: Persistent Graves' disease patients showed lower TCR Shannon entropy and fewer highly expanded clones than newly diagnosed patients, suggesting clonal expansion. Because the primary lesion, thyroid tissue, could not be accessed, the study looked at peripheral blood alone. Only the TCR beta chain was sequenced and analyzed. A larger number of public clonotypes was shared among persistent patients (fewer than 3,000) than among newly diagnosed patients (about 990). Persistent disease showed preferential use of TRBV28, TRBJ1-2 and TRBJ2-5, whereas newly diagnosed disease favored TRBV20-1 and TRBJ2-1. The small sample size was acknowledged by the authors as a limitation that may reduce accuracy.

Taken with the paper, the label for time point translates to: newly diagnosed GD, antithyroid drugs for less than 3 months. For both TCR sequencing and RNA sequencing, RNA was extracted from PBMCs in TRIzol. The diagnosis of Graves' disease followed American Thyroid Association guidelines. Patients for the study were recruited at an endocrinology department in Xi'an, China. Each patient gave approximately 9 milliliters of peripheral blood, collected in an EDTA anticoagulant tube. PBMCs were isolated by Ficoll Paque Plus density gradient separation without further T cell sorting. An Agilent 2100 Bioanalyzer and agarose gel were used to assess RNA quality, and a NanoDrop 2000 was used to measure RNA concentration. To note about this clonotype: Its cognate antigen has yet to be identified. No base-level quality is on record; no much larger clone is a single base apart.

Its CDR3 holds 13 amino acids, cysteine through phenylalanine. CDR3 DNA is the only sequence kept; it has 39 bases, read in frame from the first base. Trimming takes 4 bases from V and 1 base from J, and the germline ends sit 7 bases apart. Via the germline V gene, CDR1 is KGHSH and CDR2 LQKENI. The protocol used for the library was multiplex PCR. Sequencing relied on an Illumina HiSeq 4000. iRepertoire HTBI primers and Arm-PCR amplification of CDR3 regions were used to construct TCR beta libraries. Gel purification was performed on PCR products prior to sequencing. As for the original processing: Across samples, some 62 TRBV and approximately 15 TRBJ segments were identified and used for gene usage analysis of CDR3 amino acid clonotypes. Filtered high-quality paired reads were merged into contigs using COPE and FqMerger. BLAST was used to align contigs to the IMGT TRBV, TRBD and TRBJ reference genes, and CDR3 was defined following IMGT. Highly expanded clones were defined as clonotypes with a frequency above 0.1%. Shannon entropy was used to measure repertoire diversity, and the Gini coefficient was used to measure V-J evenness. Clonotypes shared by more than one individual were considered public. The public sequencing data were trimmed at Q25 with fastp and processed into clonotypes with MiXCR by TCRdb, which kept only in-frame beta chains. Entries that share a CDR3 protein sequence are merged under the most common genes and DNA. These V and J calls rely on TCRdb rather than the paper's analysis. Here the sample has 360,000 or so distinct CDR3 sequences; 12% occur a single time. About 20% of the sample rests with the top ten.

This sample also belongs to another study, concerning T cells in Graves' hyperthyroidism and ophthalmopathy. The second study's authors report: Stable Graves' hyperthyroidism was defined as the absence of progression to ophthalmopathy over 18 months of follow-up. Hyperthyroidism patients were newly diagnosed, had a disease duration of under 2 months, and were aged 18 to 65 years. Patients with uncontrolled infections, other autoimmune diseases, pregnancy or lactation were excluded. Clinical symptoms, serum thyroxine and TRAb, thyroid ultrasound, and orbital computed tomography formed the basis for the diagnoses. For the first round of RT-PCR on the TCR CDR3, the HTBI primer set was used together with the Qiagen OneStep RT-PCR kit. Most expanded thyroid clonotypes (frequency above 0.001) were also detected in blood, suggesting blood repertoires may reflect thyroid immune responses. A 13 V-J signature model separated ophthalmopathy from stable hyperthyroidism, with around 91% sensitivity and 81% to 82% specificity in cross-validation and 80%/75% in testing. In validation, progression to ophthalmopathy was predicted by the model with 70.59% sensitivity and about 72% specificity, a median of 6.5 months before onset. TCR V-J signatures able to tell the groups apart were searched for in a discovery cohort of 90 to 100 patients, of whom 43 had Graves' ophthalmopathy and roughly 57 had stable Graves' hyperthyroidism. An independent validation cohort of under 20 hyperthyroidism patients and 17 patients who later progressed to ophthalmopathy tested prospective prediction of ophthalmopathy. The 100 discovery patients were randomly split 7:3 into training and test sets. Thyroid tissue and blood T-cell repertoires from several Graves' hyperthyroidism patients were also compared in the study. After sampling, hyperthyroidism patients received methimazole starting at 30 mg daily, and ophthalmopathy patients received high-dose intravenous methylprednisolone. Libraries were constructed in a second round of multiplex PCR, after which size selection and purification were carried out. Libraries were sequenced paired-end with 100 bp reads on an Illumina HiSeq2000. SOAPnuke was used to process the raw data, throwing out any read that contained adapters or uncalled bases, had a mean Phred below 15, or lacked an exact constant-primer or identifier match. COPE v1.2.5 was used to merge the high-quality paired reads, and each unique nucleotide sequence was defined as a clonotype. MiTCR v1.1 was used to align clonotypes to the IMGT TRBV, TRBD and TRBJ reference segments. The analysis included only V-J combinations with a frequency above 0.0001, which together covered around 99% of the repertoires. The TCS score was defined as F50 (clonal expansion) divided by E x V (chaos), with BLOSUM62-based TCRdist calculated between CDR3 peptides within each V-J. Welch's t-statistics and random forest reduced around 520 V-J features to under 15, which were used in a naive Bayes classifier (R e1071). No statistical method was used to set the sample size in advance, and investigators knew the group allocation. TCR Vbeta CDR3 sequencing of some 140 peripheral blood samples (about 45 ophthalmopathy, about 74 hyperthyroidism and approximately 17 progressor patients) is reported in the paper.

This sequence was found in a woman aged 18-29 years with Graves disease. Donor details come from another sample of the same person, matched by shared clones. The starting material was peripheral blood mononuclear cells (PBMCs), obtained at new diagnosis, from a patient treated with antithyroid drugs. Recombination joined TRBV18 with TRBJ1-1; there is no confident call for the D gene. The nucleotides are TGTGCCAGCTCACTACATCCGAACACTGAAGCTTTCTTT. Its protein product is CASSLHPNTEAFF.